One and the same sample provided the 18 T cell receptor beta chains below, sequenced in a study of T-cell reconstitution after alpha-beta-depleted transplantation in children (dated by TCRdb to 2016 to 2017). The treatment or condition label here, explained by the study, means: allogeneic hematopoietic cell transplantation with graft depleted of TCRalphabeta T cells and CD19 B cells. Libraries were built with PCR. These reads were obtained on an Illumina HiSeq 2500. TCR libraries were prepared with molecular barcoding, using unique molecular identifiers to normalize TCRbeta repertoire quantification. TCRdb reprocessed the public reads (quality trimming at Q25 with fastp, clone calling with MiXCR) and kept in-frame beta chains. All rows with the same CDR3 protein become a single entry with the most common DNA and genes. Present in this sample are roughly 180,000 distinct CDR3 sequences, 11% of which were seen just once. Less than 15% of the sample goes to the ten largest clones.

This sample comprised PBMCs, obtained before TCRalphabeta/CD19-depleted stem cell transplant. Receptors were obtained from a boy younger than 10 with acute myeloid leukemia, due to receive a stem cell transplant.

This clonotype appeared many times. The chain has TRBV27 and TRBJ2-1, with 7 bases identical to TRBD2. Germline V gene data show CDR1 as MNHEY and CDR2 as SMNVEV (reference sequence). After removal of 8 bases from V and 4 bases from J, the junction contained 8 bases not matched to a gene. CDR3 size: 14 residues. CDR3 sequence: CASAFPGGYNEQFF. CDR3 bases: TGTGCCAGCGCCTTCCCGGGGGGATACAATGAGCAGTTCTTC.

This clonotype came up many times. The V and J genes are TRBV6-5 and TRBJ2-7; weak D call: TRBD2 (5 bases). The ends were cut back, 0 bases at V and 1 base at J, with 7 bases in the middle. This CDR3 has 14 amino acids. Germline assignment: CDR1 MNHEY and CDR2 SVGAGI. This chain's CDR3 is CASSYSPGSYEQYF. CDR3 nucleotides: TGTGCCAGCAGTTACTCACCGGGGTCCTACGAGCAGTACTTC.

Comments on this clonotype: Just one base apart from a much larger clone, this may be a read error. The chain has TRBV7-2 and TRBJ1-6; D call uncertain. The V end lost 5 bases, the J end lost 11 bases, and 19 bases lay between the germline ends. The CDR3 extends over 15 amino acids. From germline, CDR1 is SGHTA and CDR2 FQGNSA. In nucleotides, the CDR3 is TGTGCCAGCAGCCCAGGCGGTGCTAGGTCGACACCCCTCCACTTT. It translates to CASSPGGARSTPLHF.

CDR3 sequence (DNA): TGCAGTGCTAGCTTCCAGGGTAGGGCCGGGGAGCTGTTTTTT. This gives the protein CSASFQGRAGELFF. J is TRBJ2-2 and V is TRBV20-1, with a tentative D call TRBD1 (5 bases). Trimming took 3 bases from V and 6 from J, leaving 14 bases between them. The CDR3 is 14 residues long. CDR1 is DFQATT, CDR2 SNEGSKA, per germline (reference sequence).

In this sample, this clonotype turned up many times. The CDR3 nucleotides are TGCAGTGCTGGACCGGGACTAGCAATGATCACAGATACGCAGTATTTT. This encodes CSAGPGLAMITDTQYF. V usage is TRBV20-1 and J usage is TRBJ2-3; 9 nucleotides match TRBD2. Trimming cost V 5 bases and J 2 bases; bases outside gene matches: 11. Germline assignment: CDR1 DFQATT and CDR2 SNEGSKA (reference sequence). The CDR3 is 16 residues long.

This clonotype was seen repeatedly, ten times or more. The genes are TRBV20-1 and TRBJ2-7; 7 bases map to TRBD2. Germline V lookup: CDR1 DFQATT, CDR2 SNEGSKA (reference sequence). The trim removed 1 base at V and 3 bases at J, leaving 6 bases unmatched. The CDR3 consists of 14 residues. This chain's CDR3 is CSARGTSEYYEQYF. The CDR3 DNA reads TGCAGTGCTAGAGGTACTAGCGAATACTACGAGCAGTACTTC.

The table lists this clonotype with many counts. V gene TRBV14 combines with J gene TRBJ2-2; unclear D gene. The CDR3 length is 14 residues. Germline loops: CDR1 SGHDN, CDR2 FVKESK. V was cut by 1 base and J by 7 bases, with 10 bases left in between. CDR3 amino acids: CASSQGLLSGELFF. In nucleotides, the CDR3 is TGTGCCAGCAGCCAAGGGCTGCTAAGCGGGGAGCTGTTTTTT.

As to this clonotype: A much larger clone lies one base from this, so it may be a read error. CDR3: CASSTTNIRETQYF. For the CDR3, the DNA is TGTGCCAGCAGCACGACTAATATTAGGGAGACCCAGTACTTC. The rearrangement uses TRBV3-1 and TRBJ2-5, with a weak D call TRBD2 (5 bases). Trimming removed 5 bases from V and 5 bases from J, with 15 bases in between. The length of the CDR3 is 14 residues. Germline CDR1 and CDR2: LGHDT and YNNKEL (reference sequence).

This clonotype was found many times. The rearrangement links TRBV7-8 to TRBJ1-5, with D tentatively TRBD1 (6 bases). Germline lookup yields CDR1 SGHVS and CDR2 FQNEAQ. This CDR3 has 17 residues. Between the trimmed V and J ends, which lost 5 bases and 3 bases, there was a span of 20 bases. Here the CDR3 reads CASSPRQALSNNQPQHF. CDR3 nucleotide sequence: TGTGCCAGCAGCCCCCGACAGGCTCTATCAAACAATCAGCCCCAGCATTTT. The full variable domain, rest sourced from reference TRBV7-8 and TRBJ1-5, is GAGVSQSPRYKVAKRGQDVALRCDPISGHVSLFWYQQALGQGPEFLTYFQNEAQLDKSGLPSDRFFAERPEGSVSTLKIQRTQQEDSAVYLCASSPRQALSNNQPQHFGDGTRLSIL.

This clonotype was detected many times. The V call is TRBV7-2, the J call TRBJ2-3; 8 positions agree with TRBD1. The CDR3 consists of 14 residues. CDR1 is SGHTA, CDR2 FQGNSA, per germline. V was clipped by 1 base and J by 4 bases; unmatched bases: 1. The DNA of the CDR3 is TGTGCCAGCAGCTTAGAGGGACAGGCAGATACGCAGTATTTT. Encoded protein: CASSLEGQADTQYF.

There are many counts of this clonotype. The V call is TRBV20-1, the J call TRBJ1-2; D is possibly TRBD1 (5 bases). V gave up 0 bases and J gave up 7 bases, with 21 bases separating them. This CDR3 contains 16 residues. Germline V CDR1 and CDR2: DFQATT, SNEGSKA (reference sequence). The CDR3 bases are TGCAGTGCTAGAGACCTCGGGACCGACCGGTTTTCTGGCTACACCTTC. Protein sequence: CSARDLGTDRFSGYTF.

The table lists this clonotype with many counts. The V call is TRBV20-1, the J call TRBJ2-1; the match to TRBD2 covers 9 bases. This CDR3 has 14 amino acids. Germline V gene sequence: CDR1 DFQATT, CDR2 SNEGSKA (reference sequence). Trimming removed 2 bases from V and 6 bases from J; junction bases left unmatched: 5. CDR3 protein: CSARLAGSGNEQFF. DNA for the CDR3: TGCAGTGCTAGACTAGCGGGGTCGGGCAATGAGCAGTTCTTC.

Ten or more counts support this clonotype. CDR3 sequence reads: CASSLVAGEAYGYTF. In DNA form, the CDR3 reads TGTGCCAGCAGCTTAGTGGCAGGGGAGGCCTATGGCTACACCTTC. V usage is TRBV7-2 and J usage is TRBJ1-2, with TRBD1 as a possible D gene (6 bases). Trimming took off 1 base at V and 4 bases at J, with 13 bases between the two ends. The CDR3 runs to 15 residues. CDR1 is SGHTA, CDR2 FQGNSA, per germline.

The chain joins TRBV19 to TRBJ1-2; D is uncertain. Germline V gene data show CDR1 as LNHDA and CDR2 as SQIVND (reference sequence). The ends were cut back, 5 bases at V and 4 bases at J, with 11 bases in the middle. The CDR3 extends over 13 amino acids. CDR3 DNA: TGTGCCAGTAGTGCCGACAACAGCTATGGCTACACCTTC. Encoded protein: CASSADNSYGYTF.

This clonotype was seen at least ten times. The chain combines TRBV20-1 with TRBJ2-3; TRBD2 matches 9 bases. V trimming: 6 bases; J trimming: 3 bases; junction bases outside the gene matches: 7. The V gene's germline CDR1 is DFQATT and CDR2 SNEGSKA (reference sequence). The CDR3 contains 14 residues. The CDR3 loop reads CSAQSGGRTDTQYF. In nucleotides, the CDR3 is TGCAGTGCCCAGAGCGGGGGGAGGACAGATACGCAGTATTTT.

This clonotype was observed at least ten times. The V call is TRBV5-1, the J call TRBJ2-1; 9 positions agree with TRBD2. Germline values: CDR1 SGHRS, CDR2 YFSETQ. The CDR3 covers 16 residues. Trimming removed 0 bases from V and 5 bases from J; junction bases left unmatched: 6. CDR3 in DNA: TGCGCCAGCAGCTTGGCCCTAGCGGGGACCAACAATGAGCAGTTCTTC. Its protein product is CASSLALAGTNNEQFF.

This clonotype appeared many times. This chain links TRBV28 with TRBJ1-1; the D is unclear. The CDR3 is 15 residues long. Between the trimmed V and J ends, which lost 5 bases and 0 bases, there was a span of 13 bases. Germline CDR1 MDHEN, CDR2 SYDVKM. CDR3 bases: TGTGCCAGCAGTCGGGATTTCGAATTGAACACTGAAGCTTTCTTT. Protein: CASSRDFELNTEAFF.

This clonotype was recorded at least ten times. J is TRBJ2-7 and V is TRBV28; the D is unclear. The length of the CDR3 is 13 residues. CDR1 is MDHEN, CDR2 SYDVKM, per germline. V gave up 7 bases and J gave up 2 bases, with 12 bases separating them. The CDR3 here is CASKTRGAYEQYF. CDR3 in DNA: TGTGCCAGCAAAACCCGTGGAGCCTACGAGCAGTACTTC.